The clone carrying this T cell receptor (beta chain) was found a few times. What it binds is unknown. Germline CDR1 is GTSNPN and CDR2 is SVGIG (reference sequence). The CDR3 spans 16 residues. V was pared by 1 base and J by 0 bases, with 2 bases of the junction left unmatched. These data originate in a study of T cells in Graves' hyperthyroidism and ophthalmopathy. These patients, aged 18 to 65, had recently diagnosed hyperthyroidism lasting under 2 months. Lactation, pregnancy, other autoimmune disease or uncontrolled infection excluded patients. Researchers amplified the TCR beta CDR3 regions from RNA transcripts. Primed by the HTBI set, a first-round RT-PCR was run on the TCR CDR3. TCRdb recomputed calls from the multiplex PCR reads with MiXCR, one row per CDR3 protein. There are about 620,000 distinct CDR3 sequences in the sample; around 15% occur only once, and 3.8% lies in the top ten. Findings and limits, study-wide: Most clonotypes expanded in thyroid above 0.001 were likewise present in blood.

The TCR sequence derives from a woman in her 30s with Graves' hyperthyroidism. The chain joins TRBV30 to TRBJ2-3, with 12 bases matching TRBD2. The specimen was blood. CDR3 in amino acids: CAWSGLAGASTDTQYF. DNA for the CDR3: TGTGCCTGGAGTGGACTAGCGGGAGCTAGCACAGATACGCAGTATTTT.